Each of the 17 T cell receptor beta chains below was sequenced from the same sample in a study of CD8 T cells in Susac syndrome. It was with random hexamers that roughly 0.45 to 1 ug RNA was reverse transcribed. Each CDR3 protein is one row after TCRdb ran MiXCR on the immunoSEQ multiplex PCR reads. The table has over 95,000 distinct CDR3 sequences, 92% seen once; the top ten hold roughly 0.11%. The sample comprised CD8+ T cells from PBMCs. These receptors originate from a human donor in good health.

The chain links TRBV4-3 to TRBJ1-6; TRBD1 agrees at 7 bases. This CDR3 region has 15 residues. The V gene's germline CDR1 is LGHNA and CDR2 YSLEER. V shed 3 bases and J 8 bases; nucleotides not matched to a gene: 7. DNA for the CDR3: TGCGCCAGCAGCCAGGTAGACAGGGTGGATTCACCCCTCCACTTT. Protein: CASSQVDRVDSPLHF.

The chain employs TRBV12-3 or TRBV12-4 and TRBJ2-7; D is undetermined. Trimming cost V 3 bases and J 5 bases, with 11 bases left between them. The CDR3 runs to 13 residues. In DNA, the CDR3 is TGTGCCAGCAGTTTCTATGGGTCCAACGAGCAGTACTTC. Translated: CASSFYGSNEQYF.

The CDR3 DNA reads as TGTGCCAGCTCACCCGACGGAATCAATCAGCCCCAGCATTTT. This encodes CASSPDGINQPQHF. The V call is TRBV18, the J call TRBJ1-5; D unresolved. CDR1 and CDR2 from the germline V gene are KGHSH and LQKENI. This CDR3 is 14 amino acids long. V was cut by 3 bases and J by 3 bases, with 9 bases left in between.

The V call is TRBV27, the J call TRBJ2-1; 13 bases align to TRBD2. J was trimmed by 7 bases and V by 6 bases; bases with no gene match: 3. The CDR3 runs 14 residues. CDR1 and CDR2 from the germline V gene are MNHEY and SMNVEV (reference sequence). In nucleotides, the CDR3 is TGTGCCAGCAGCCAGACTAGCGGGAGGAATGAGCAGTTCTTC. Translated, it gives CASSQTSGRNEQFF.

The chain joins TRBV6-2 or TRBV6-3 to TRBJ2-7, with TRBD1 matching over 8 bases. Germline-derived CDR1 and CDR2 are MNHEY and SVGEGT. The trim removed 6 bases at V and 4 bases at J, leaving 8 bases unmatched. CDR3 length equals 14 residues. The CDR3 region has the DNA TGTGCCAGCAGAAGCACAGGGGACAGGTACGAGCAGTACTTC. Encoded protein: CASRSTGDRYEQYF.

The CDR3 is CATSKNPGPRDEQFF. DNA for the CDR3: TGTGCCACCAGCAAGAATCCGGGACCACGGGATGAGCAGTTCTTC. V and J are TRBV15 and TRBJ2-1, with D perhaps given as TRBD1 or TRBD2 (5 bases each). CDR3 size: 15 residues. Per the germline V gene, CDR1 is LNHNV and CDR2 is YYDKDF (reference sequence). V lost 4 bases and J lost 8, with 18 bases in between.

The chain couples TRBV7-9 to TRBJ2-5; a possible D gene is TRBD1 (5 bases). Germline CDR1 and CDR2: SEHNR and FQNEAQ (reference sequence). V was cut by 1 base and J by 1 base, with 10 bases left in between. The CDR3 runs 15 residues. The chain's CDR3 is CASSLGTGPQETQYF. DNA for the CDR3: TGTGCCAGCAGCTTAGGCACAGGTCCCCAAGAGACCCAGTACTTC.

The CDR3 sequence is CSARAPLAGALRETQYF. CDR3 coding DNA: TGCAGTGCTAGAGCCCCTTTAGCGGGAGCACTGAGGGAGACCCAGTACTTC. The chain joins TRBV20-1 to TRBJ2-5, with 9 nucleotides matching TRBD2. Germline CDR1 reads DFQATT; CDR2 reads SNEGSKA (reference sequence). Trimming removed 1 base from V and 5 bases from J; junction bases left unmatched: 14. This CDR3 spans 17 amino acids.

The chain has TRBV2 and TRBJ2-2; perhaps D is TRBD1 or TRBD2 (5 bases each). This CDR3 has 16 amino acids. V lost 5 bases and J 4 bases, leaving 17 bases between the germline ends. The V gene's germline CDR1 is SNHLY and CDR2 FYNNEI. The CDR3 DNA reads TGTGCCAGCAGTCCCCCGAGCCTGAGGGGCACCGGGGAGCTGTTTTTT. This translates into CASSPPSLRGTGELFF.

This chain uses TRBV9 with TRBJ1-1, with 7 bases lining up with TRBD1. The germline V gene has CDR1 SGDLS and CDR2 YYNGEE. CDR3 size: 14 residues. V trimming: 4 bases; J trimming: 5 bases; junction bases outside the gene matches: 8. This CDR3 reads CASSLERGLTEAFF. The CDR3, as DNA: TGTGCCAGCAGCCTTGAAAGGGGGCTGACTGAAGCTTTCTTT.

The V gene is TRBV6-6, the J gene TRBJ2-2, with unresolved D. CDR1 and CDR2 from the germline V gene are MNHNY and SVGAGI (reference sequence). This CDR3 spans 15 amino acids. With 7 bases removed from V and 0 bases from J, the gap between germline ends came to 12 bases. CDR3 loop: CASKLGETNTGELFF. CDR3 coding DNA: TGTGCCAGCAAGCTCGGAGAAACGAACACCGGGGAGCTGTTTTTT.

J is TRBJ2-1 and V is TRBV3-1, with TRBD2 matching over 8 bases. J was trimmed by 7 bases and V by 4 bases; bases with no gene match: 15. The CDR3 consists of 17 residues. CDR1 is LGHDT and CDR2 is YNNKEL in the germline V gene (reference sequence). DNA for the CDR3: TGTGCCAGCAGCCCGATTAAACCAGCGGGAGCGGGTAATGAGCAGTTCTTC. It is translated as CASSPIKPAGAGNEQFF.

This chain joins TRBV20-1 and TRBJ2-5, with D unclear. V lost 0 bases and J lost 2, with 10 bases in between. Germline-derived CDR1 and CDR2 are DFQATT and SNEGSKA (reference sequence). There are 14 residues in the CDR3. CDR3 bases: TGCAGTGCTAGAGATACGAGAAATCAAGAGACCCAGTACTTC. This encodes CSARDTRNQETQYF.

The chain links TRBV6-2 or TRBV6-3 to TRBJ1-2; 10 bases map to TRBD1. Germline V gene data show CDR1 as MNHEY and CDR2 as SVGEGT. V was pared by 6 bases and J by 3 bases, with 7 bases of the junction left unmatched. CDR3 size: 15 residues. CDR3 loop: CASSPRTGGDYGYTF. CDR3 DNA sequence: TGTGCCAGCAGCCCCCGGACAGGGGGGGACTATGGCTACACCTTC.

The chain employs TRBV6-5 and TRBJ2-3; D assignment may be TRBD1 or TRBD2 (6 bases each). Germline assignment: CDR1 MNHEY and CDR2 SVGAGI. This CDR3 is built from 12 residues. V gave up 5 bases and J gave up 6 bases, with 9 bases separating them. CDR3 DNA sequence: TGTGCCAGCAGTAAGGGGGGCGATACGCAGTATTTT. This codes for CASSKGGDTQYF.

CDR3 sequence: CASSQESADTYNEQFF. CDR3 nucleotides: TGCGCCAGCAGCCAAGAAAGTGCAGATACCTACAATGAGCAGTTCTTC. The chain employs TRBV4-3 and TRBJ2-1; no definite D call. The length of the CDR3 is 16 residues. V gave up 0 bases and J gave up 2 bases, with 11 bases separating them. The V gene's germline CDR1 is LGHNA and CDR2 YSLEER.

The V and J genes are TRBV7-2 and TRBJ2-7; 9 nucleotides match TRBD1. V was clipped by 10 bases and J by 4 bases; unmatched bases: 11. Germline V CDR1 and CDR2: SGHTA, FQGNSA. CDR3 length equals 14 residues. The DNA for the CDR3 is TGTGCCATCACGGGACAGGGAAAGGGGTACGAGCAGTACTTC. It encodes CAITGQGKGYEQYF. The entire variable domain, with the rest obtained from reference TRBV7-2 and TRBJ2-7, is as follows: GAGVSQSPSNKVTEKGKDVELRCDPISGHTALYWYRQSLGQGLEFLIYFQGNSAPDKSGLPSDRFSAERTGGSVSTLTIQRTQQEDSAVYLCAITGQGKGYEQYFGPGTRLTVT.